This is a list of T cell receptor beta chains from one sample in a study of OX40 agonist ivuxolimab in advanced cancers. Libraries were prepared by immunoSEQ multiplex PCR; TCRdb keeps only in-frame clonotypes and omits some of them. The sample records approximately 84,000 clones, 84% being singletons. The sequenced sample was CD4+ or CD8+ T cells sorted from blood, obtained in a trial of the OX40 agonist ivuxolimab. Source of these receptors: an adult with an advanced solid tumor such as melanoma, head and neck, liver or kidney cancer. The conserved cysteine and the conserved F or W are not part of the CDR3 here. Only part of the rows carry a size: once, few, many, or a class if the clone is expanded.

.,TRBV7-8,ASSQGQSSGNTIY
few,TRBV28,ASSWTGNQPQH
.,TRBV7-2,ASSSVRSGELF
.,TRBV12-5,ASGLGTGAGTEAF
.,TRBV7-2,ASSPRQGDGYT
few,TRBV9,ASGRRTGGGETQY
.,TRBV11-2,ASSHPGEKLF
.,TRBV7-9,ASSLGGSKPSYEQY
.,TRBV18,ASSPLASDGYT
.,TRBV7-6,ASSSATGGITEAF
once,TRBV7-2,ASSLAGTPSEKLF
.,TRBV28,ASSTSQETQY
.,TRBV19,ASSMGQGVQPQH
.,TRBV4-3,ASSQGAGNPKETQY
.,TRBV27,ASSLAPTGELF
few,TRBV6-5,ASSYYRGNSPLH
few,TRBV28,ASNRGLGGENIQY
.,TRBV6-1,ASSPTGPNTEAF
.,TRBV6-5,ASSRPTEDTQY
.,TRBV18,ASSPLGTQIPYEQY
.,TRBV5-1,ASSSEKETQY
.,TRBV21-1,ASCPPQLGETQY
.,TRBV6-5,AGSTAGTVQY
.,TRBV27,ASKLNRVDYGYT
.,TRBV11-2,ASSTRGTGSNEQF
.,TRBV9,ASSGGVGSYNEQF
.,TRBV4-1,ASSQVSGTATGELF
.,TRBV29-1,SGGDNTDTQY
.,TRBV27,ASSLTGNEQF
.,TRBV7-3,ASSSGVMNTEAF
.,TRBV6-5,ASRNSGGPSYEQY